This T cell receptor beta chain was captured by sequencing in a study of T cell changes during pregnancy in multiple sclerosis. Sequencing was performed with immunoSEQ multiplex PCR; in TCRdb, only in-frame clones are kept and a portion is missing. The data contain nearly 45,000 clones, approximately 96% of them seen just once; the ten biggest clones take up 0.89%. Per germline, CDR1 SGDLS and CDR2 YYNGEE. This CDR3 spans 16 amino acids. Trimming left V 4 bases short and J 0 bases short, with 17 bases between. Specimen: peripheral blood, collected in the second trimester of pregnancy. This TCR was recovered from a female donor with multiple sclerosis, enrolled in a pregnancy study. The chain joins TRBV9 to TRBJ2-7; weak D call: TRBD2 (6 bases). The CDR3 here is CASSPSFAGPSYEQYF. The CDR3 region has the DNA TGTGCCAGCAGCCCGAGTTTTGCGGGACCCTCCTACGAGCAGTACTTC.